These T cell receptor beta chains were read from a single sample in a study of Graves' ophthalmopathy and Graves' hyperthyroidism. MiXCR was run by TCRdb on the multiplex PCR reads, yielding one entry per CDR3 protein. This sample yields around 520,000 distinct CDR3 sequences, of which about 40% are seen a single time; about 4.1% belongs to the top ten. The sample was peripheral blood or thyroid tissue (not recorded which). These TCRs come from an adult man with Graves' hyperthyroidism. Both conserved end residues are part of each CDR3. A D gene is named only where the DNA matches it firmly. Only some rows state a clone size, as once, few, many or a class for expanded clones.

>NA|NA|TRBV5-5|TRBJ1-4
CASSFRDANEKLFF
TGTGCCAGCAGCTTCAGGGATGCTAATGAAAAACTGTTTTTT
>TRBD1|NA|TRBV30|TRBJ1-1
CAWSVQGIHPEAFF
TGTGCCTGGAGTGTACAGGGGATTCATCCTGAAGCTTTCTTT
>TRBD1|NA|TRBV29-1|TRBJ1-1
CSARDRGLEAFF
TGCAGCGCCAGGGACAGGGGGCTGGAAGCTTTCTTT
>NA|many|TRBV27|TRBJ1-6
CASSFWGGRALHF
TGTGCCAGCAGTTTCTGGGGGGGAAGGGCCCTCCACTTT
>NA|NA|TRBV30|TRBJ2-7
CAWSGLSDGGEQYF
TGTGCCTGGAGTGGTTTATCGGACGGAGGGGAGCAGTACTTC
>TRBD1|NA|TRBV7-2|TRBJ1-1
CASNEQGGGTEAFF
TGTGCCAGCAATGAACAGGGGGGTGGGACTGAAGCTTTCTTT
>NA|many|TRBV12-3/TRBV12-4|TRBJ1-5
CASSLGSNQPQHF
TGTGCCAGCAGCTTAGGGAGCAATCAGCCCCAGCATTTT
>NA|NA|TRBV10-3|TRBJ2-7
CAITKDGLSYEQYF
TGTGCCATCACTAAGGATGGGTTGAGCTACGAGCAGTACTTC
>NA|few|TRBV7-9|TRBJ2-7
CASSSHPGGAGGIYEQYF
TGTGCCAGCAGCTCCCACCCCGGGGGGGCAGGGGGCATCTACGAGCAGTACTTC
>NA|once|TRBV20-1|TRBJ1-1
CSARDGRVSEAFF
TGCAGTGCTAGAGATGGCAGGGTCTCTGAAGCTTTCTTT
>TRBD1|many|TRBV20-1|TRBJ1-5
CSATAGTGQPQHF
TGCAGTGCTACGGCAGGGACAGGTCAGCCCCAGCATTTT
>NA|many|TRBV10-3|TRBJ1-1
CAISEGAVNTEAFF
TGTGCCATCAGTGAGGGGGCGGTGAACACTGAAGCTTTCTTT
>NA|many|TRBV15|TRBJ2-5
CATSRKFQETQYF
TGTGCCACCAGCAGGAAATTCCAAGAGACCCAGTACTTC
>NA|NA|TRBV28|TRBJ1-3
CAGRLTSGNTIYF
TGTGCCGGCCGACTGACCTCTGGAAACACCATATATTTT
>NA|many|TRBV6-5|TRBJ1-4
CATSTAEKLFF
TGTGCCACCTCTACGGCTGAAAAACTGTTTTTT
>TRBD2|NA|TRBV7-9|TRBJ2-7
CASSPSLLAGGYTGEQYF
TGTGCCAGCAGCCCCAGTCTTCTGGCGGGGGGCTACACCGGGGAGCAGTACTTC
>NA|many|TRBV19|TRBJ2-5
CASASGTVQETQYF
TGTGCCAGTGCATCCGGGACGGTCCAAGAGACCCAGTACTTC
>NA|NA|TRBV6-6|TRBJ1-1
CASSYTGTTEAFF
TGTGCCAGCAGTTACACGGGTACCACTGAAGCTTTCTTT
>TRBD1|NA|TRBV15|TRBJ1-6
CATSSSTGISPLHF
TGTGCCACCAGCAGCTCGACAGGGATTTCACCCCTCCACTTT
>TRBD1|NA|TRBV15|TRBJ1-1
CVTRGGGLKTEAFF
TGTGTCACCAGGGGGGGGGGGCTAAAAACTGAAGCTTTCTTT
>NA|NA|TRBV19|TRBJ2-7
CASSMERGTGANEQYF
TGTGCCAGTAGTATGGAGAGGGGGACTGGGGCCAACGAGCAGTACTTC
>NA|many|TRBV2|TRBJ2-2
CASGGGELFF
TGTGCCAGCGGGGGCGGGGAGCTGTTTTTT
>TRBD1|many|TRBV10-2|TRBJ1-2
CASSGTGAYGYTF
TGCGCCAGCAGCGGGACAGGCGCCTATGGCTACACCTTC
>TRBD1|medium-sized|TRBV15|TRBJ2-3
CATSRGAGGDTQYF
TGTGCCACCAGCAGAGGGGCAGGGGGAGATACGCAGTATTTT
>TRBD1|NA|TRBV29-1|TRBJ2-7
CSVGTGGNYEQYF
TGCAGCGTGGGGACAGGGGGGAACTACGAGCAGTACTTC
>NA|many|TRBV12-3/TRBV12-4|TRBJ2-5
CASTYRDQETQYF
TGTGCCAGCACATACAGGGACCAAGAGACCCAGTACTTC
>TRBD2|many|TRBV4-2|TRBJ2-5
CASSQDRKRETQETQYF
TGTGCCAGCAGCCAAGATCGGAAGCGGGAGACCCAAGAGACCCAGTACTTC
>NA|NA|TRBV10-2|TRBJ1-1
CASRGGTPPNTEAFF
TGCGCCAGCAGGGGTGGGACACCGCCGAACACTGAAGCTTTCTTT
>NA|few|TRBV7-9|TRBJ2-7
CASTPGTGSYEQYF
TGTGCCAGTACCCCCGGGACGGGCAGTTACGAGCAGTACTTC
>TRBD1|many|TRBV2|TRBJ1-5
CASRDRGFRPQHF
TGTGCCAGCCGGGACAGGGGCTTCAGGCCCCAGCATTTT
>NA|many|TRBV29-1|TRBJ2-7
CSVERGRYEQYF
TGCAGCGTTGAGCGGGGAAGGTACGAGCAGTACTTC